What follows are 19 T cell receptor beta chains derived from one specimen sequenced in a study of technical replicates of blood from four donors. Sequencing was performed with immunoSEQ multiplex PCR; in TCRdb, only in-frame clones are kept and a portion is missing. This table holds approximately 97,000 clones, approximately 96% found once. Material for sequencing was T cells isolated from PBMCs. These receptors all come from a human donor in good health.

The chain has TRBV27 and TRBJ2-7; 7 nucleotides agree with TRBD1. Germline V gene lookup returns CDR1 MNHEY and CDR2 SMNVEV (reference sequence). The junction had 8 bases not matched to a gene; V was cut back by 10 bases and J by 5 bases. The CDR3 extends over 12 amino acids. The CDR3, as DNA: TGTGCCACCTCGACAGGGTTCGACGAGCAGTACTTC. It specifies CATSTGFDEQYF.

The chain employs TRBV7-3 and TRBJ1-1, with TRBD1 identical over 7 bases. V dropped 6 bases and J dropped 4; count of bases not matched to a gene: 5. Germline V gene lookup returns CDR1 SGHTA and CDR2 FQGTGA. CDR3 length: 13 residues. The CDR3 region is CASSRGRLTEAFF. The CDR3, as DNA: TGTGCCAGCAGTAGGGGGCGTCTCACTGAAGCTTTCTTT.

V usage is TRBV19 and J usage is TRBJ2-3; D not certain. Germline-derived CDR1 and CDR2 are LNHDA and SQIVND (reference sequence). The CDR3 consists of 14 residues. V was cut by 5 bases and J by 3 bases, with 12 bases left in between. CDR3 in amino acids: CASSPQFNTDTQYF. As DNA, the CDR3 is TGTGCCAGTAGTCCCCAGTTTAATACAGATACGCAGTATTTT.

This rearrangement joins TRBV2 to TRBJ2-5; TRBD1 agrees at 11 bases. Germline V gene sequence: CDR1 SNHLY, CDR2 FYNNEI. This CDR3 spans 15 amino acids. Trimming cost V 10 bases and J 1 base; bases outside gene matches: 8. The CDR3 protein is CAMPKDRGPQETQYF. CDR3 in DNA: TGTGCCATGCCCAAGGACAGGGGGCCCCAAGAGACCCAGTACTTC.

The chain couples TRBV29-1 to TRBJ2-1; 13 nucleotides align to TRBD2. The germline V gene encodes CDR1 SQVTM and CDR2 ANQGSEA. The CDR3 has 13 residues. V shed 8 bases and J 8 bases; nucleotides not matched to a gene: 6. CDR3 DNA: TGCAGCCCAAGACTAGCGGGGGGTGATGAGCAGTTCTTC. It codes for CSPRLAGGDEQFF.

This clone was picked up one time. CDR3 DNA sequence: TGTGCCAGCAGCTCCGGGACAGGGGGCTACGAGCAGTACTTC. Translation: CASSSGTGGYEQYF. V and J are TRBV11-3 and TRBJ2-7; 11 bases are a match to TRBD1. Germline values: CDR1 SGHNT, CDR2 YENEEA. The CDR3 is made up of 14 amino acids. The V gene end was trimmed by 4 bases and the J gene end by 3 bases; junction bases not matched to a gene: 2.

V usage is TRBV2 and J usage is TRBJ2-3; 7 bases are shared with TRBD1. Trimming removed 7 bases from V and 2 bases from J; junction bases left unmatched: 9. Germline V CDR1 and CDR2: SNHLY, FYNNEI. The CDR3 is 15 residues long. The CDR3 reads CASKSLGQVTDTQYF. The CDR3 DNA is TGTGCCAGCAAGTCGCTCGGACAGGTCACAGATACGCAGTATTTT.

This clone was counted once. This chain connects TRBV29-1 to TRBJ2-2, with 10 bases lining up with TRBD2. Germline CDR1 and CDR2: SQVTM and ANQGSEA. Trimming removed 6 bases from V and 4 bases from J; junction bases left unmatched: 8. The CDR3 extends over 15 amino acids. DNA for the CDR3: TGCAGCGTAAATACGGGACTAGCGACCACCGGGGAGCTGTTTTTT. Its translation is CSVNTGLATTGELFF.

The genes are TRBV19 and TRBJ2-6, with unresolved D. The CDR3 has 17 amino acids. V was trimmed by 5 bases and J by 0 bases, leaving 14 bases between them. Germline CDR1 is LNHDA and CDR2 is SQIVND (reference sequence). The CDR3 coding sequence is TGTGCCAGTAGTCTCCAACCGGTCCGCTCTGGGGCCAACGTCCTGACTTTC. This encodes CASSLQPVRSGANVLTF.

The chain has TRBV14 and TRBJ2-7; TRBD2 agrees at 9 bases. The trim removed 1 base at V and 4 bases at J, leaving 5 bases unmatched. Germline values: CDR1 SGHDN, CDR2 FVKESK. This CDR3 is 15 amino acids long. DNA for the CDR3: TGTGCCAGCAGCCAAGGGCTAGCGGGAAGTTACGAGCAGTACTTC. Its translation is CASSQGLAGSYEQYF.

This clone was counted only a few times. The CDR3 loop is CASSLATGANTGELFF. The CDR3 nucleotides are TGTGCCAGCAGCTTAGCGACAGGGGCGAACACCGGGGAGCTGTTTTTT. The gene calls are TRBV7-2 and TRBJ2-2; 8 nucleotides align to TRBD1. This CDR3 has 16 residues. With V trimmed by 0 bases and J by 0 bases, 0 bases remained unmatched. Per germline, CDR1 SGHTA and CDR2 FQGNSA.

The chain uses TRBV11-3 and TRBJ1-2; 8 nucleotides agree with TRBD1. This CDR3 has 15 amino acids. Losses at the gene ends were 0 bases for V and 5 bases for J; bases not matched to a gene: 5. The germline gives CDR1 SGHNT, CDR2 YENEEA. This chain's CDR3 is CASSLDGQGRYGYTF. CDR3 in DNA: TGTGCCAGCAGCTTAGACGGACAGGGTCGTTATGGCTACACCTTC.

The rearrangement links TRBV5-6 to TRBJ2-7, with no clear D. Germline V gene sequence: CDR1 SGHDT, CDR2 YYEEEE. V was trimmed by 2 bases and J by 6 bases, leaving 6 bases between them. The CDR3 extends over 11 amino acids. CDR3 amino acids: CASSLNSEQYF. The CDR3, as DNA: TGTGCCAGCAGCTTAAACTCCGAGCAGTACTTC. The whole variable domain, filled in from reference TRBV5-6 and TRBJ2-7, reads DAGVTQSPTHLIKTRGQQVTLRCSPKSGHDTVSWYQQALGQGPQFIFQYYEEEERQRGNFPDRFSGHQFPNYSSELNVNALLLGDSALYLCASSLNSEQYFGPGTRLTVT.

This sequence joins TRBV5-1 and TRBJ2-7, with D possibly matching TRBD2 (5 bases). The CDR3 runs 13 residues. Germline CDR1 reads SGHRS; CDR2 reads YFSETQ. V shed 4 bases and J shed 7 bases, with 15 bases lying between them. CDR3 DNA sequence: TGCGCCAGCAGCAAGACGGGGTTGTGGGAGCAGTACTTC. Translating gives CASSKTGLWEQYF.

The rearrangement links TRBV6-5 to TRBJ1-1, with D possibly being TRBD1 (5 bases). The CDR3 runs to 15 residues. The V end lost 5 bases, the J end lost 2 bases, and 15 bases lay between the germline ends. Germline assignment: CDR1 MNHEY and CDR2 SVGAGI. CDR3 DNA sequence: TGTGCCAGCAGTGGGCAGGGCGGTTTTAACACTGAAGCTTTCTTT. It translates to CASSGQGGFNTEAFF.

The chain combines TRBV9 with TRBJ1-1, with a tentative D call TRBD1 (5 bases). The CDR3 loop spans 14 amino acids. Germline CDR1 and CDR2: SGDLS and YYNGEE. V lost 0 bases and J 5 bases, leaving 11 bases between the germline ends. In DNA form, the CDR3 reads TGTGCCAGCAGCGTAGCTATGGGGGGAACTGAAGCTTTCTTT. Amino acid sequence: CASSVAMGGTEAFF. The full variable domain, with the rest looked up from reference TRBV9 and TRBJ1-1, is DSGVTQTPKHLITATGQRVTLRCSPRSGDLSVYWYQQSLDQGLQFLIQYYNGEERAKGNILERFSAQQFPDLHSELNLSSLELGDSALYFCASSVAMGGTEAFFGQGTRLTVV.

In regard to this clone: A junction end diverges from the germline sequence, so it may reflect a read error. The CDR3 DNA reads TGTGCTAGCAGCTTAGGGCAGGGGGGCGAAAAACTGTTTTTT. Amino acid sequence: CASSLGQGGEKLFF. The chain combines TRBV7-7 with TRBJ1-4, with 7 bases that match TRBD1. The CDR3 length is 14 residues. Germline V gene data show CDR1 as SSHAT and CDR2 as FNYEAQ (reference sequence). Complete variable domain (other parts from reference TRBV7-7 and TRBJ1-4): GAGVSQSPRYKVTKRGQDVTLRCDPISSHATLYWYQQALGQGPEFLTYFNYEAQPDKSGLPSDRFSAERPEGSISTLTIQRTEQRDSAMYRCASSLGQGGEKLFFGSGTQLSVL.

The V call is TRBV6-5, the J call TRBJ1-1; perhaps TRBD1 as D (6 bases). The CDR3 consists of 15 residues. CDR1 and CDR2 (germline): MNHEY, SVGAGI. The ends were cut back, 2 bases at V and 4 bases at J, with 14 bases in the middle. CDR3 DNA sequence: TGTGCCAGCAGTTACGCCGTCCAGGGGAGCACTGAAGCTTTCTTT. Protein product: CASSYAVQGSTEAFF.

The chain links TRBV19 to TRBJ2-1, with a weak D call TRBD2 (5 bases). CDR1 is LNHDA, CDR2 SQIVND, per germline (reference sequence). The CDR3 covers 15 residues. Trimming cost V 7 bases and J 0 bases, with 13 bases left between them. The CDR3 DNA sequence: TGTGCCAGTACCTTAGGAGGAAGCTCCTACAATGAGCAGTTCTTC. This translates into CASTLGGSSYNEQFF.